What follows describes a single T cell receptor beta chain. Antigen specificity is unknown. The authors made TCR beta libraries by quantitative 5'-RACE with molecular barcodes. TCRdb re-called the 5' RACE reads through MiXCR, storing one row per CDR3 protein. The repertoire includes roughly 700,000 distinct CDR3 sequences, roughly 19% of them detected once, and under 20% sits in the top ten. The data were taken from a study of CD8 T cells in ankylosing spondylitis. Study-wide points: Seemingly characteristic of ankylosing spondylitis blood was a TCR beta motif consisting of under 10 highly homologous variants. Earlier work had already found some motif variants in reactive arthritis synovial fluid and blood.

Sequenced: blood, either unsorted or a sorted T cell fraction (not recorded which). The clonotype was recovered from a male donor with ankylosing spondylitis.

CDR3 amino acids: CASSFGGGTGPYEQYF. The CDR3 bases are TGTGCCAGCAGTTTCGGGGGCGGGACAGGTCCCTACGAGCAGTACTTC. The chain carries TRBV28 and TRBJ2-7; 8 nucleotides agree with TRBD1. This CDR3 spans 16 amino acids. The germline gives CDR1 MDHEN, CDR2 SYDVKM. V trimming: 3 bases; J trimming: 2 bases; junction bases outside the gene matches: 9.